Listed below are T cell receptor beta chains from one sample, sequenced in a study of response to subunit inactivated influenza vaccine. Via MiXCR, TCRdb re-called the RT-PCR reads, giving one row per CDR3 protein. The sample records roughly 570,000 distinct CDR3 sequences, about 14% being singletons. The sequencing used PBMCs from blood, collected about 11 days after vaccination. The origin of the receptors is a man in his fifties or sixties who received an inactivated influenza vaccine. CDR3s include the opening cysteine and the closing phenylalanine or tryptophan. The D gene is left open where the match is weak. Rows give clone size only sometimes, using once, few, many, or a class for an expanded clone.

clone size	V gene	J gene	D gene	CDR3 protein	CDR3 DNA
few	TRBV10-3	TRBJ1-6	.	CAISEQMNSPLHF	TGTGCCATCAGTGAACAGATGAATTCACCCCTCCACTTT
many	TRBV11-2	TRBJ2-7	.	CASSLRDLFYEQYF	TGTGCCAGCAGCTTACGGGACTTGTTTTACGAGCAGTACTTC
few	TRBV7-9	TRBJ2-7	.	CASSFGQQDLYF	TGTGCCAGCAGCTTCGGACAGCAGGATCTGTACTTC
.	TRBV7-2	TRBJ2-3	.	CASSPFGRGVGTDTQYF	TGTGCCAGCAGCCCGTTTGGCAGGGGAGTTGGCACAGATACGCAGTATTTT
.	TRBV24-1	TRBJ2-1	.	CATSESSASSYNERFF	TGTGCCACCAGTGAGAGTAGCGCCAGCTCCTACAATGAGCGGTTCTTC
.	TRBV20-1	TRBJ2-5	.	CSASQRQGIQETQYF	TGCAGTGCGTCCCAAAGGCAGGGGATTCAAGAGACCCAGTACTTC
few	TRBV7-9	TRBJ2-7	.	CASSPPSGDEQYF	TGTGCCAGCAGTCCACCCTCCGGGGACGAGCAGTACTTC
.	TRBV9	TRBJ2-2	TRBD2	CASRWASGSSGTGELFF	TGTGCCAGCAGGTGGGCTAGCGGGAGCTCGGGCACCGGGGAGCTGTTTTTT
few	TRBV5-1	TRBJ1-3	.	CASSLWGNSGNTIYF	TGCGCCAGCAGCCTTTGGGGTAACTCTGGAAACACCATATATTTT
few	TRBV3-1	TRBJ1-1	.	CASNPTGFGGGGAFF	TGTGCCAGCAACCCGACAGGTTTCGGTGGGGGGGGTGCTTTCTTT
.	TRBV30	TRBJ1-6	.	CAWSGTPNSPLHF	TGTGCCTGGAGTGGGACTCCGAATTCACCCCTCCACTTT
.	TRBV6-1	TRBJ2-5	.	CASRSGGAWEETQYF	TGTGCCAGCCGGTCAGGTGGGGCGTGGGAAGAGACCCAGTACTTC
few	TRBV7-2	TRBJ2-1	TRBD2	CASSLLLAGGLQQFF	TGTGCCAGCAGCTTACTGCTAGCGGGAGGCCTTCAGCAGTTCTTC
few	TRBV6-2/TRBV6-3	TRBJ2-4	.	CASSSSGAVRGNIQYF	TGTGCCAGCAGTTCCTCTGGGGCGGTACGGGGGAACATTCAGTACTTC
.	TRBV6-4	TRBJ2-7	.	CASSDQQGQYF	TGTGCCAGCAGTGACCAACAGGGACAGTACTTC
.	TRBV18	TRBJ2-3	.	CASSEQREKDTQYF	TGTGCCAGCTCAGAGCAAAGGGAGAAAGATACGCAGTATTTT
many	TRBV7-9	TRBJ1-1	.	CASSLGETVRAFF	TGTGCCAGCAGCTTAGGGGAGACGGTGCGGGCTTTCTTT
few	TRBV6-2/TRBV6-3	TRBJ2-1	TRBD2	CASSSITSGISGQFF	TGTGCCAGCAGTTCGATAACTAGCGGCATTTCGGGGCAGTTCTTC
many	TRBV7-2	TRBJ2-1	.	CASSPKGTVYNEQFF	TGTGCCAGCAGCCCAAAAGGGACCGTCTACAATGAGCAGTTCTTC
few	TRBV6-5	TRBJ1-3	.	CASSYSGLSGNTIYF	TGTGCCAGCAGTTACTCGGGCCTCTCTGGAAACACCATATATTTT
few	TRBV5-5	TRBJ2-2	.	CASSLTEYTGELFF	TGTGCCAGCAGCTTGACGGAGTACACCGGGGAGCTGTTTTTT
few	TRBV3-1	TRBJ1-2	.	CASSQVSGNYGYTF	TGTGCCAGCAGCCAAGTCTCCGGTAACTATGGCTACACCTTC
few	TRBV20-1	TRBJ2-1	TRBD2	CSAPGLGYNEQFF	TGCAGTGCTCCCGGACTAGGGTACAATGAGCAGTTCTTC
.	TRBV10-3	TRBJ1-4	.	CATMEGEKLFF	TGTGCCACCATGGAGGGGGAAAAACTGTTTTTT
few	TRBV5-6	TRBJ2-1	.	CASSTDASREQFF	TGTGCCAGCAGCACGGACGCATCACGGGAGCAGTTCTTC
many	TRBV10-3	TRBJ1-6	.	CAISVDRDNSPLHF	TGTGCCATCAGTGTAGACAGAGATAATTCACCCCTCCACTTT
.	TRBV20-1	TRBJ1-1	.	CSARSTASTEAFF	TGCAGTGCTAGATCGACAGCCAGCACTGAAGCTTTCTTT
.	TRBV18	TRBJ1-2	TRBD1	CASSPGTGVQYGYTF	TGTGCCAGCTCACCCGGGACAGGGGTTCAGTATGGCTACACCTTC
few	TRBV12-3/TRBV12-4	TRBJ2-2	.	CASSPVVGGGTGELFF	TGTGCCAGCAGCCCAGTGGTGGGAGGGGGCACCGGGGAGCTGTTTTTT
.	TRBV3-1	TRBJ2-5	TRBD2	CASSATTSGSFETQYF	TGTGCCAGCAGCGCAACGACTAGCGGGAGCTTTGAGACCCAGTACTTC
.	TRBV20-1	TRBJ2-3	.	CSARRGADTQYF	TGCAGTGCTAGACGGGGCGCAGATACGCAGTATTTT
.	TRBV6-4	TRBJ1-6	.	CASSDSAWASPLHF	TGTGCCAGCAGTGACTCGGCTTGGGCGTCACCCCTCCACTTT
many	TRBV4-3	TRBJ2-4	TRBD1	CASSQDWTGLTKNIQYF	TGCGCCAGCAGCCAAGATTGGACAGGGCTGACCAAAAACATTCAGTACTTC
.	TRBV14	TRBJ2-1	TRBD2	CASSPYHTSGRNEQFF	TGTGCCAGCAGCCCCTACCACACTAGCGGGAGGAATGAGCAGTTCTTC
.	TRBV4-3	TRBJ2-6	.	CASSQKNSGANVLTF	TGCGCCAGCAGCCAAAAGAACTCTGGGGCCAACGTCCTGACTTTC
few	TRBV5-1	TRBJ2-7	TRBD2	CASSLGSSGNYEQYF	TGCGCCAGCAGCTTGGGATCTAGCGGGAATTACGAGCAGTACTTC
.	TRBV7-9	TRBJ1-2	TRBD1	CASSLVARGTDGYTF	TGTGCCAGCAGCTTAGTAGCCAGGGGGACGGACGGCTACACCTTC
.	TRBV12-3/TRBV12-4	TRBJ1-5	.	CVSRRGGLSQPQHF	TGTGTCAGCAGGAGGGGAGGCTTGTCGCAGCCCCAGCATTTT
many	TRBV6-5	TRBJ2-1	TRBD2	CASSYRAGRYNEQFF	TGTGCCAGCAGTTACAGAGCGGGAAGATACAATGAGCAGTTCTTC
.	TRBV19	TRBJ2-2	.	CASSRQIVGELFF	TGTGCCAGTAGTAGACAGATAGTCGGGGAGCTGTTTTTT
few	TRBV5-1	TRBJ2-1	.	CASSRGGGEADEQFF	TGCGCCAGCAGCCGGGGTGGAGGGGAGGCCGATGAGCAGTTCTTC
.	TRBV16	TRBJ2-6	.	CASSQSRRSFISGANVLTF	TGTGCCAGCAGCCAATCTCGCAGGTCTTTTATCTCTGGGGCCAACGTCCTGACTTTC
few	TRBV20-1	TRBJ2-7	.	CSAPGGQSYEQYF	TGCAGTGCCCCCGGGGGACAGTCCTACGAGCAGTACTTC
few	TRBV11-3	TRBJ1-4	TRBD1	CASSASYRGQKLFF	TGTGCCAGCAGCGCCTCATACAGGGGGCAGAAACTGTTTTTT
few	TRBV14	TRBJ2-7	.	CASSDAYYEQYF	TGTGCCAGCAGCGACGCTTACTACGAGCAGTACTTC
few	TRBV7-8	TRBJ2-3	.	CASSLSLRGLTDTQYF	TGTGCCAGCAGCCTTAGCTTACGGGGGCTCACAGATACGCAGTATTTT
.	TRBV5-1	TRBJ2-1	.	CASSFAGGRTYNEQFF	TGCGCCAGCAGCTTCGCCGGAGGACGAACCTACAATGAGCAGTTCTTC
.	TRBV5-1	TRBJ1-4	.	CASSLVTSSAGSGREKLFF	TGCGCCAGCAGCTTGGTGACGTCCTCAGCAGGGTCCGGGAGAGAAAAACTGTTTTTT
few	TRBV5-1	TRBJ1-1	.	CASSPGGLNTEAFF	TGCGCCAGCAGCCCCGGCGGGTTGAACACTGAAGCTTTCTTT
few	TRBV30	TRBJ2-2	.	CAWRISPTGELFF	TGTGCCTGGAGAATTAGCCCAACCGGGGAGCTGTTTTTT
.	TRBV11-2	TRBJ2-5	.	CASSLDTMRPGEETQYF	TGTGCCAGCAGCTTAGATACGATGAGGCCTGGGGAAGAGACCCAGTACTTC